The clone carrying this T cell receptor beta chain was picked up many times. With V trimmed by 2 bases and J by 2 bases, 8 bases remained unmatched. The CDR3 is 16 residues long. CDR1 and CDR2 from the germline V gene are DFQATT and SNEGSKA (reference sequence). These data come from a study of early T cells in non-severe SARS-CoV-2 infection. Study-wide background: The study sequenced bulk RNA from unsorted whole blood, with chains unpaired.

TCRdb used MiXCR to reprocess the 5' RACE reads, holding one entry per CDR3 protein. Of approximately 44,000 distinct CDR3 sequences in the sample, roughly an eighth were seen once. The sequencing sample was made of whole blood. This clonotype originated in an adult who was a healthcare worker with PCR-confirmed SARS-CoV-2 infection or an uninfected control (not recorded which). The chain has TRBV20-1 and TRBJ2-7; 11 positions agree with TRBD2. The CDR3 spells CSARSELAGAAYEQYF. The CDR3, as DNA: TGCAGTGCTAGATCTGAACTAGCGGGGGCGGCCTACGAGCAGTACTTC.